This TCR beta chain was obtained from a study of tumor-infiltrating lymphocytes in primary liver carcinoma. Study information: Those enrolled were patients of both sexes, who were aged 30 to 69 years.

Total RNA amounting to around 530 ng was the source from which TCR beta cDNA was made with a constant-region primer. Employing slightly modified ARM-PCR, three nested multiplex PCR rounds were run, and these gave rise to the TCR beta libraries. It was with TRBV1-TRBV30 forward primers and a C-beta reverse primer that the first two PCR rounds were run, at roughly 11 cycles each. TCRdb re-called the multiplex PCR reads with MiXCR, one entry per CDR3 protein. The sample carries 75,000 or so distinct CDR3 sequences, almost 70% recorded once. In germline, CDR1 is SQVTM, CDR2 ANQGSEA. The CDR3 totals 12 residues. The tissue used was unsorted bulk material of about 17-33 mg. RNA and DNA were co-extracted from it with the AllPrep DNA/RNA mini kit. With respect to this clonotype: At one boundary the junction diverges from the germline segment, which might be a read error.

This chain uses TRBV29-1 with TRBJ2-3, with D unresolved. This TCR was recovered from a man in his forties or fifties with primary liver carcinoma and hepatitis B virus infection. Sequencing was carried out using liver tumor tissue from sampling region 4. The subset here: tumor region T4, right-lateral pole. This chain's CDR3 is CSVEEATATHYF. Written as DNA, the CDR3 is TGCAGCGTTGAAGAGGCGACGGCTACGCACTATTTT.